Below are 29 T cell receptor beta chains sequenced from a single sample in a study of shared clonotypes between healthy human individuals. TCRdb's table, derived via immunoSEQ multiplex PCR, lists solely in-frame clones and lacks some. The data show more than 900,000 clones, approximately 80% seen once. The specimen was memory CD4+ T cells from PBMCs. Subset defined: CD45RA-negative fraction. The receptors were gathered from a man younger than 35 in good health. Some clones in this sample may be carry-over from other donors' samples.

The V gene is TRBV29-1, the J gene TRBJ1-2, with 8 bases identical to TRBD1. This CDR3 spans 16 amino acids. Trimming cost V 0 bases and J 2 bases; bases outside gene matches: 8. Germline CDR1 reads SQVTM; CDR2 reads ANQGSEA. The CDR3 coding sequence is TGCAGCGTTGAAGAGGGCAGGGGGCGAACCAACTATGGCTACACCTTC. Its protein product is CSVEEGRGRTNYGYTF.

The chain links TRBV27 to TRBJ2-7, with D hard to call. The CDR3 totals 16 residues. Germline loops: CDR1 MNHEY, CDR2 SMNVEV (reference sequence). With 6 bases removed from V and 4 bases from J, the gap between germline ends came to 22 bases. In nucleotides, the CDR3 is TGTGCCAGCAGGACCTCTGCAGCCCGACGCGGTTACGAGCAGTACTTC. Protein product: CASRTSAARRGYEQYF.

The chain couples TRBV7-9 to TRBJ2-2; tentatively, D is TRBD2 (5 bases). Germline V lookup: CDR1 SEHNR, CDR2 FQNEAQ (reference sequence). V was pared by 4 bases and J by 10 bases, with 16 bases between. CDR3 length: 14 amino acids. The CDR3 nucleotides read TGTGCCAGCAGCTCCTGGACTTCCTCGGAGGAGCTGTTTTTT. Translated, it gives CASSSWTSSEELFF.

This clone was seen once. The rearrangement uses TRBV5-1 and TRBJ1-1, with a possible D match to TRBD1 (5 bases). CDR1 is SGHRS and CDR2 is YFSETQ in the germline V gene. This CDR3 region has 13 residues. The V and J ends lost 2 bases and 7 bases respectively, with 12 bases between them. CDR3 residues: CASSFQPTVEAFF. The CDR3 coding sequence is TGCGCCAGCAGCTTCCAGCCGACAGTTGAAGCTTTCTTT. The whole variable domain, remainder taken from reference TRBV5-1 and TRBJ1-1, is KAGVTQTPRYLIKTRGQQVTLSCSPISGHRSVSWYQQTPGQGLQFLFEYFSETQRNKGNFPGRFSGRQFSNSRSEMNVSTLELGDSALYLCASSFQPTVEAFFGQGTRLTVV.

The chain couples TRBV4-2 to TRBJ2-3; no definite D call. The V gene lost 2 bases and the J gene lost 2 bases, with 14 bases spanning the gap. Germline V gene sequence: CDR1 LGHNA, CDR2 YNFKEQ. The CDR3 is 16 amino acids. CDR3 DNA: TGTGCCAGCAGCCAACACTCACAGTCCTACACAGATACGCAGTATTTT. Residues: CASSQHSQSYTDTQYF.

This clone was seen only once. The rearrangement joins TRBV7-9 to TRBJ2-7; TRBD1 is a possible D gene (6 bases). Per the germline V gene, CDR1 is SEHNR and CDR2 is FQNEAQ (reference sequence). The CDR3 length is 14 residues. V lost 5 bases to trimming and J lost 1 base, with 12 bases between them. CDR3 sequence: CASSPRDTSYEQYF. In DNA, the CDR3 is TGTGCCAGCAGCCCCCGGGACACATCCTACGAGCAGTACTTC.

The chain recombines TRBV7-3 with TRBJ2-6; 8 bases match TRBD1. Germline CDR1 SGHTA, CDR2 FQGTGA. The CDR3 is made up of 18 amino acids. The junction had 11 bases not matched to a gene; V was cut back by 5 bases and J by 2 bases. CDR3: CASSPGQGKEAGANVLTF. The CDR3 coding sequence is TGTGCCAGCAGCCCAGGACAGGGCAAGGAAGCTGGGGCCAACGTCCTGACTTTC.

The CDR3 here is CASNGRALPDTQYF. CDR3 DNA sequence: TGTGCCAGCAACGGGAGGGCCCTCCCAGATACGCAGTATTTT. The chain recombines TRBV6-5 with TRBJ2-3; 8 bases align to TRBD2. CDR3 length: 14 residues. The germline V gene has CDR1 MNHEY and CDR2 SVGAGI. Trimming at V came to 7 bases and at J to 4 bases, leaving 7 bases not matched to a gene.

This clone was observed a single time. This chain joins TRBV28 and TRBJ1-5; 7 nucleotides match TRBD1. Germline CDR1 reads MDHEN; CDR2 reads SYDVKM. This CDR3 is built from 16 residues. V trimming: 2 bases; J trimming: 1 base; junction bases outside the gene matches: 5. CDR3 sequence (DNA): TGTGCCAGCAGTTTAACGAGGGGGCTCAGCAATCAGCCCCAGCATTTT. Protein sequence: CASSLTRGLSNQPQHF.

V gene TRBV7-9 combines with J gene TRBJ1-6, with D maybe TRBD1 (5 bases). Germline V gives CDR1 SEHNR, CDR2 FQNEAQ (reference sequence). The germline V and J ends were trimmed by 5 bases and 10 bases, with 12 bases remaining between them. The CDR3 totals 13 residues. CDR3: CASSPAGQSPLHF. In nucleotides, the CDR3 is TGTGCCAGCAGCCCAGCGGGGCAGTCACCCCTCCACTTT.

CDR3 DNA sequence: TGTGCCAGCACAACGATCAGCCGGAACACTGAAGCTTTCTTT. It codes for CASTTISRNTEAFF. The chain recombines TRBV28 with TRBJ1-1; D is undetermined. Trimming stripped 7 bases from V and 1 base from J, with 13 bases between. Germline assignment: CDR1 MDHEN and CDR2 SYDVKM. The CDR3 is 14 amino acids.

The V gene is TRBV7-8, the J gene TRBJ2-1; 9 positions agree with TRBD1. The germline gives CDR1 SGHVS, CDR2 FQNEAQ. The CDR3 has 16 amino acids. J gave up 4 bases and V 4 bases, and 8 bases lay outside the gene matches. CDR3: CASSWDRVRSYNEQFF. CDR3 in DNA: TGTGCCAGCAGCTGGGACAGGGTGAGATCTTACAATGAGCAGTTCTTC.

Details on this clone: A much larger clone is a single base away; this may be a read error. The chain joins TRBV11-2 to TRBJ2-3; D unresolved. CDR1 and CDR2 from the germline V gene are SGHAT and FQNNGV. V dropped 1 base and J dropped 2 bases, with 4 bases sitting between them. The length of the CDR3 is 13 residues. This CDR3 reads CASSLGPTDTQYF. As DNA, the CDR3 is TGTGCCAGCAGCTTAGGTCCCACAGATACGCAGTATTTT.

The V and J genes are TRBV5-4 and TRBJ2-5; 15 bases are shared with TRBD2. CDR3 length: 17 residues. CDR1 is SGHNT and CDR2 is YYREEE in the germline V gene (reference sequence). V was pared by 4 bases and J by 5 bases, with 9 bases of the junction left unmatched. DNA of the CDR3: TGTGCCAGCAGCCCGCGGACTAGCGGGAGGGCTCTGGAGACCCAGTACTTC. It encodes CASSPRTSGRALETQYF.

V gene TRBV28 combines with J gene TRBJ1-5; no firm D call. CDR3 length: 13 amino acids. V was trimmed by 5 bases and J by 9 bases, leaving 14 bases between them. Germline loops: CDR1 MDHEN, CDR2 SYDVKM. The CDR3 reads CASSPGEARPQHF. CDR3 nucleotides: TGTGCCAGCAGTCCCGGAGAGGCGAGGCCCCAGCATTTT.

This chain links TRBV11-3 with TRBJ2-1, with D maybe TRBD2 (5 bases). The CDR3 covers 14 residues. V was trimmed by 5 bases and J by 3 bases, leaving 11 bases between them. Germline lookup yields CDR1 SGHNT and CDR2 YENEEA. The DNA of the CDR3 is TGTGCCAGCAGCCACCGGACTTTCTACAATGAGCAGTTCTTC. Translating gives CASSHRTFYNEQFF.

The gene calls are TRBV7-2 and TRBJ2-3; 7 bases fit TRBD1. Germline V gives CDR1 SGHTA, CDR2 FQGNSA. The V segment lost 4 bases and the J segment 1 base; nucleotides outside the gene matches: 2. This CDR3 region has 14 residues. DNA of the CDR3: TGTGCCAGCAGCTCGACAGGGCGCACAGATACGCAGTATTTT. Its translation is CASSSTGRTDTQYF.

V is TRBV2 and J is TRBJ1-2; TRBD1 matches 7 bases. From germline, CDR1 is SNHLY and CDR2 FYNNEI. The CDR3 has 14 residues. Trimming took 5 bases from V and 3 from J; bases not matched to a gene: 6. The CDR3 here is CASSTTGAHYGYTF. DNA for the CDR3: TGTGCCAGCAGTACCACAGGGGCCCACTATGGCTACACCTTC.

Only one count was recorded for this clone. The chain couples TRBV2 to TRBJ2-7, with 11 bases that match TRBD2. Germline CDR1 SNHLY, CDR2 FYNNEI. This CDR3 is 18 amino acids long. V trimming: 2 bases; J trimming: 0 bases; junction bases outside the gene matches: 9. For the CDR3, the DNA is TGTGCCAGCAGTGAACAGGCTAGCGGGAGGCTAAGCTCCTACGAGCAGTACTTC. Translation gives CASSEQASGRLSSYEQYF.

This clone was counted a few times. This chain joins TRBV14 and TRBJ2-7; the D gene is possibly TRBD1 (5 bases). Germline V gene sequence: CDR1 SGHDN, CDR2 FVKESK. Trimming stripped 3 bases from V and 3 bases from J, with 9 bases between. This CDR3 contains 13 residues. In nucleotides, the CDR3 is TGTGCCAGCAGCCAGGGGCTATTCTACGAGCAGTACTTC. Translated, it gives CASSQGLFYEQYF.

The chain has TRBV6-1 and TRBJ2-3; 8 bases agree with TRBD2. Trimming at V came to 1 base and at J to 14 bases, leaving 8 bases not matched to a gene. Germline V CDR1 and CDR2: MNHNS, SASEGT. The CDR3 totals 13 residues. The CDR3 loop is CASSEVAGGPRYF. CDR3 bases: TGTGCCAGCAGTGAAGTGGCGGGAGGCCCCAGGTATTTT.

This clone was counted a few times. This could be a read error, since a much larger clone is one nucleotide away. The conserved final phenylalanine or tryptophan is absent from the CDR3, which likely points to a read error. This rearrangement joins TRBV6-5 to TRBJ1-5; no firm D call. Germline CDR1 MNHEY, CDR2 SVGAGI. This CDR3 region has 13 residues. V lost 7 bases and J 4 bases, leaving 11 bases between the germline ends. The CDR3 DNA reads as TGTGCCAGCACTAACGGAGGGAATCAGCCCCAGCATTAT. Protein: CASTNGGNQPQHY.

The V call is TRBV28, the J call TRBJ1-2; a possible D gene is TRBD1 (5 bases). Trimming took 6 bases from V and 3 from J, leaving 11 bases between them. The CDR3 is made up of 13 amino acids. Germline V gives CDR1 MDHEN, CDR2 SYDVKM. The CDR3 region is CASRLTGDYGYTF. As DNA, the CDR3 is TGTGCCAGCAGGCTTACGGGGGACTATGGCTACACCTTC.

The genes are TRBV27 and TRBJ1-1; D unclear. Between the trimmed V and J ends, which lost 6 bases and 4 bases, there was a span of 15 bases. The CDR3 spans 14 residues. Germline V lookup: CDR1 MNHEY, CDR2 SMNVEV (reference sequence). The CDR3: CASRQDRPPTEAFF. The CDR3 nucleotides are TGTGCCAGCAGGCAAGACCGGCCGCCCACTGAAGCTTTCTTT.

The gene calls are TRBV19 and TRBJ1-1; D is uncertain. Trimming took off 5 bases at V and 0 bases at J, with 13 bases between the two ends. CDR1 and CDR2 (germline): LNHDA, SQIVND (reference sequence). The CDR3 totals 15 residues. This CDR3 is CASSAKQRMNTEAFF. The CDR3 DNA is TGTGCCAGTAGTGCGAAACAGAGAATGAACACTGAAGCTTTCTTT.

The rearrangement uses TRBV29-1 and TRBJ1-6; D may be TRBD1 (5 bases). V shed 7 bases and J shed 0 bases, with 25 bases lying between them. Germline CDR1 reads SQVTM; CDR2 reads ANQGSEA. The CDR3 has 19 residues. The CDR3 sequence is CSAHHGTEKRSSYNSPLHF. Written as DNA, the CDR3 is TGCAGCGCGCACCACGGGACGGAAAAAAGGAGCTCCTATAATTCACCCCTCCACTTT.

J is TRBJ2-5 and V is TRBV5-1; either TRBD1 or TRBD2 may fit D (5 bases each). The V end was cut by 0 bases, the J end by 5 bases, with 8 bases between. CDR1 SGHRS and CDR2 YFSETQ come from the germline V gene. This CDR3 comprises 13 residues. The CDR3 loop reads CASSLGGDETQYF. CDR3 nucleotide sequence: TGCGCCAGCAGCTTGGGTGGGGACGAGACCCAGTACTTC.

The chain uses TRBV14 and TRBJ2-7; either TRBD1 or TRBD2 may fit D (6 bases each). The length of the CDR3 is 15 residues. The germline V gene encodes CDR1 SGHDN and CDR2 FVKESK. The V end was cut by 2 bases, the J end by 6 bases, with 17 bases between. DNA of the CDR3: TGTGCCAGCAGCCAATTCGGGGGCCCCGTTGGCGAGCAGTACTTC. Protein: CASSQFGGPVGEQYF.

The chain links TRBV7-3 to TRBJ1-1; tentative D call: TRBD1 (6 bases). Trimming shortened V by 0 bases and J by 8 bases, and 10 bases separated the two germline ends. The CDR3 totals 13 residues. The germline V gene encodes CDR1 SGHTA and CDR2 FQGTGA. The CDR3 DNA sequence: TGTGCCAGCAGCTTAACGGGGGGCAGAGAAGCTTTCTTT. Translated, it gives CASSLTGGREAFF.